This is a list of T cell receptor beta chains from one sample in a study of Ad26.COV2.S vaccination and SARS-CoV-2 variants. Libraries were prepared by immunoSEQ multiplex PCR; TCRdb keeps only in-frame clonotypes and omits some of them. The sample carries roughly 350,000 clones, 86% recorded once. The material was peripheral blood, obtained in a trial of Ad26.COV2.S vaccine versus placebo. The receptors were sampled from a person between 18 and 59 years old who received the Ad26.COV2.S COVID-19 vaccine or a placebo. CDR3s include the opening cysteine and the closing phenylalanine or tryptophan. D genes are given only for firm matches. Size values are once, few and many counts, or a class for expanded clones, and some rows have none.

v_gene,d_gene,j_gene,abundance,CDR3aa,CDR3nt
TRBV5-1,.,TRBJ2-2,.,CASSLRQTDTGELFF,TGCGCCAGCAGCTTAAGGCAAACGGACACCGGGGAGCTGTTTTTT
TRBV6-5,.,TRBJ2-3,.,CASSYAGQLTDTQYF,TGTGCCAGCAGTTACGCCGGACAGCTCACAGATACGCAGTATTTT
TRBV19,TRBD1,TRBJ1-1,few,CASSMGRTGLNTEAFF,TGTGCCAGTAGTATGGGGCGGACAGGGTTGAACACTGAAGCTTTCTTT
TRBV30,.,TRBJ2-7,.,CAWSGGLEQYF,TGTGCCTGGAGTGGGGGCCTCGAGCAGTACTTC
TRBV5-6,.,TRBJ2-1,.,CASSSTGLSSYNEQFF,TGTGCCAGCAGCTCTACAGGGCTTAGCTCCTACAATGAGCAGTTCTTC
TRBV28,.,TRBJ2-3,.,CASNPTRTDTQYF,TGTGCCAGCAACCCTACCCGCACAGATACGCAGTATTTT
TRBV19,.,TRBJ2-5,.,CASSFSGLPQETQYF,TGTGCCAGTAGTTTTTCAGGGCTCCCCCAAGAGACCCAGTACTTC
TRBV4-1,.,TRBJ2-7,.,CASSQDGGRVRRYEQYF,TGCGCCAGCAGCCAAGATGGTGGCAGGGTAAGACGTTACGAGCAGTACTTC
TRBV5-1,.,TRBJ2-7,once,CASSLGRFGEQYF,TGCGCCAGCAGCTTAGGTCGTTTTGGGGAGCAGTACTTC
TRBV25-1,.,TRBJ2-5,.,CASSETGRGLPLQETQYF,TGTGCCAGCAGTGAAACAGGGAGGGGACTACCACTACAAGAGACCCAGTACTTC
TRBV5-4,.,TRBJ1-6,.,CASSLGRSSYNSPLHF,TGTGCCAGCAGCTTGGGGCGGAGCTCCTATAATTCACCCCTCCACTTT
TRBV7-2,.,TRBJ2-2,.,CASSPGRTKNTGELFF,TGTGCCAGCAGCCCTGGACGGACAAAGAACACCGGGGAGCTGTTTTTT
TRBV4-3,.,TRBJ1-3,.,CASSPSTGGNTIYF,TGCGCCAGCAGCCCCTCCACCGGTGGAAACACCATATATTTT
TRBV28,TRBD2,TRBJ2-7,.,CASSLSPGLAGGYEQYF,TGTGCCAGCAGTTTATCCCCCGGACTAGCGGGGGGCTACGAGCAGTACTTC
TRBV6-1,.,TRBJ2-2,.,CASSEKAPGRANTGELFF,TGTGCCAGCAGTGAAAAGGCCCCCGGACGGGCGAACACCGGGGAGCTGTTTTTT
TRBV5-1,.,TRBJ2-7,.,CAVGGTWEQYF,TGCGCCGTGGGGGGTACTTGGGAGCAGTACTTC
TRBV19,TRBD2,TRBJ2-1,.,CASSLTSGRMGGQFF,TGTGCCAGTAGTTTGACTAGCGGAAGGATGGGGGGGCAGTTCTTC
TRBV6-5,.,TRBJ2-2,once,CASSYWQPNTGELFF,TGTGCCAGCAGTTACTGGCAGCCCAACACCGGGGAGCTGTTTTTT
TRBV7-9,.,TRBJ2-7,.,CASSPWDGYEQYF,TGTGCCAGCAGCCCTTGGGACGGGTACGAGCAGTACTTC
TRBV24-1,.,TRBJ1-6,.,CATSEFPGLSPLHF,TGTGCCACCAGTGAGTTCCCGGGACTTTCACCCCTCCACTTT
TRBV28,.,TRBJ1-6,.,CASRSPKVTLHF,TGTGCCAGCAGATCCCCTAAAGTTACCCTCCACTTT
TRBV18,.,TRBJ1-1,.,CASSPPGGGTEAFF,TGTGCCAGCTCACCACCCGGGGGGGGCACTGAAGCTTTCTTT
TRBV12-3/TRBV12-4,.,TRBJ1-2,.,CASSLGQGGGYTF,TGTGCCAGCAGTTTAGGCCAGGGTGGTGGCTACACCTTC
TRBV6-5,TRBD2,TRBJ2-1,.,CASRAGTSVDNEQFF,TGTGCCAGCAGAGCCGGGACTAGCGTAGACAATGAGCAGTTCTTC
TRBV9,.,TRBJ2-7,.,CASSIRIKGYEQYF,TGTGCCAGCAGCATCAGGATAAAGGGCTACGAGCAGTACTTC
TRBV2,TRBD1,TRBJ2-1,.,CASSVRQGGYNEQFF,TGTGCCAGCAGTGTCCGACAGGGGGGCTACAATGAGCAGTTCTTC
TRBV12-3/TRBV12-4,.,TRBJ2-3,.,CASSFVDTQYF,TGTGCCAGCAGTTTTGTAGATACGCAGTATTTT
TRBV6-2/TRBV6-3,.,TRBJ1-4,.,CASSPMEGENEKGLFF,TGTGCCAGCAGCCCCATGGAGGGGGAGAATGAAAAGGGACTGTTTTTT
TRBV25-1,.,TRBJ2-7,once,CASSGLRDSTYEQYF,TGTGCCAGCAGTGGCCTTCGGGACTCAACCTACGAGCAGTACTTC
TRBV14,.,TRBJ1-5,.,CADLRGFSGNQPQHF,TGTGCCGATCTTCGGGGATTCTCTGGCAATCAGCCCCAGCATTTT
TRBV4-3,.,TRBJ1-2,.,CASSQALEYGYTF,TGCGCCAGCAGCCAAGCCCTCGAGTATGGCTACACCTTC
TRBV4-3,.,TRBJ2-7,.,CASSQDAAPGGGEQYF,TGCGCCAGCAGCCAAGACGCTGCCCCTGGGGGCGGCGAGCAGTACTTC
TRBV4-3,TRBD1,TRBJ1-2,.,CASSQATGATPLLGYTF,TGCGCCAGCAGCCAAGCGACAGGGGCCACTCCTCTACTCGGCTACACCTTC